The rows below give T cell receptor beta chains drawn from one sample of a study of CD8 T cells in Susac syndrome. TCRdb analysed the immunoSEQ multiplex PCR reads with MiXCR anew, one entry per CDR3 protein. The sample lists nearly 200,000 distinct CDR3 sequences, roughly 96% occurring once. The specimen was CD4+ T cells from PBMCs. The receptors derive from a human donor with multiple sclerosis. Both conserved end residues are part of each CDR3. Each record gives: V gene, D gene, J gene, clone size, CDR3 DNA, CDR3 protein. D genes are given only for firm matches. Clone sizes are given selectively: once, few, many, or a class where the clone is expanded.

V gene: TRBV12-3/TRBV12-4; D gene: -; J gene: TRBJ2-1; clone size: -; CDR3 DNA: TGTGCCAGCAGCTCACTTGACTGGCGGGGCTACAATGAGCAGTTCTTC; CDR3 protein: CASSSLDWRGYNEQFF
V gene: TRBV4-2; D gene: TRBD1; J gene: TRBJ1-1; clone size: -; CDR3 DNA: TGTGCCAGCAGCCCCCGACAGGGCACTGAAGCTTTCTTT; CDR3 protein: CASSPRQGTEAFF
V gene: TRBV20-1; D gene: TRBD2; J gene: TRBJ2-1; clone size: -; CDR3 DNA: TGCAGTGCCCCCCAGGCTAGCGGGAGGGCCAATGAGCAGTTCTTC; CDR3 protein: CSAPQASGRANEQFF
V gene: TRBV24-1; D gene: -; J gene: TRBJ2-7; clone size: -; CDR3 DNA: TGTGCCACCAGTGATTCTCCGTACCACGAGCAGTACTTC; CDR3 protein: CATSDSPYHEQYF
V gene: TRBV29-1; D gene: -; J gene: TRBJ2-5; clone size: -; CDR3 DNA: TGCAGCGTTTCCCGCTCTGAAGAGACCCAGTACTTC; CDR3 protein: CSVSRSEETQYF
V gene: TRBV6-1; D gene: TRBD2; J gene: TRBJ2-5; clone size: -; CDR3 DNA: TGTGCCAGCAGTGAAGCGCACTTGCTAGCGGGGACCCAGTACTTC; CDR3 protein: CASSEAHLLAGTQYF
V gene: TRBV20-1; D gene: TRBD2; J gene: TRBJ2-7; clone size: -; CDR3 DNA: TGCAGTGCGAGGACTAGCGGGAGGGCCCACGAGCAGTACTTC; CDR3 protein: CSARTSGRAHEQYF
V gene: TRBV5-1; D gene: -; J gene: TRBJ2-4; clone size: -; CDR3 DNA: TGCGCCAGCGGGGAAACAGCACAAAACATTCAGTACTTC; CDR3 protein: CASGETAQNIQYF
V gene: TRBV15; D gene: -; J gene: TRBJ1-2; clone size: -; CDR3 DNA: TGTGCCACCAGCAGCTTCGGAGGGCACTATGGCTACACCTTC; CDR3 protein: CATSSFGGHYGYTF
V gene: TRBV14; D gene: TRBD2; J gene: TRBJ2-1; clone size: once; CDR3 DNA: TGTGCCAGCAGCCGCGGAGGACTAGCGGGAGTCAATGAGCAGTTCTTC; CDR3 protein: CASSRGGLAGVNEQFF
V gene: TRBV7-8; D gene: -; J gene: TRBJ2-5; clone size: once; CDR3 DNA: TGTGCCAGCAGCTTAGCTCGACAGGACGCAGAGACCCAGTACTTC; CDR3 protein: CASSLARQDAETQYF
V gene: TRBV27; D gene: -; J gene: TRBJ2-3; clone size: -; CDR3 DNA: TGTGCCAGCAGTTACACGGACCACCTTGCGCAGTATTTT; CDR3 protein: CASSYTDHLAQYF
V gene: TRBV5-4; D gene: TRBD2; J gene: TRBJ2-1; clone size: few; CDR3 DNA: TGTGCCAGCAGCTCCGGGACTAACAATGAGCAGTTCTTC; CDR3 protein: CASSSGTNNEQFF
V gene: TRBV27; D gene: -; J gene: TRBJ2-3; clone size: few; CDR3 DNA: TGTGCCAGCAGTTTGGTGGGGCGCACAGATACGCAGTATTTT; CDR3 protein: CASSLVGRTDTQYF
V gene: TRBV9; D gene: TRBD2; J gene: TRBJ2-1; clone size: -; CDR3 DNA: TGTGCCAGCAGCGTAGGAAGTGGTGGAACTAGCGGGAGGGTGGACAATGAGCAGTTCTTC; CDR3 protein: CASSVGSGGTSGRVDNEQFF
V gene: TRBV6-1; D gene: -; J gene: TRBJ2-3; clone size: -; CDR3 DNA: TGTGCCAGCAGTGCGAGAAGGGATACGCAGTATTTT; CDR3 protein: CASSARRDTQYF
V gene: TRBV24-1; D gene: -; J gene: TRBJ1-2; clone size: -; CDR3 DNA: TGTGCCACGGCGTCTGGGCAGGGCGGTGACTATGGCTACACCTTC; CDR3 protein: CATASGQGGDYGYTF
V gene: TRBV28; D gene: -; J gene: TRBJ2-7; clone size: -; CDR3 DNA: TGTGCCAGCAGTTTATACCCCCTCTACGAGCAGTACTTC; CDR3 protein: CASSLYPLYEQYF
V gene: TRBV24-1; D gene: TRBD1; J gene: TRBJ2-7; clone size: few; CDR3 DNA: TGTGCCACCAGTGATCCCGGGACAGGGGTCTACGAGCAGTACTTC; CDR3 protein: CATSDPGTGVYEQYF
V gene: TRBV7-2; D gene: TRBD1; J gene: TRBJ1-1; clone size: -; CDR3 DNA: TGTGCCAGCAGCTTAGATGGTGCAGGGGGAAACACTGAAGCTTTCTTT; CDR3 protein: CASSLDGAGGNTEAFF
V gene: TRBV23-1; D gene: TRBD2; J gene: TRBJ2-3; clone size: -; CDR3 DNA: TGCGCCAGCAGTCAATCGAGGGGGACTAGCGGGGCTGATACAGATACGCAGTATTTT; CDR3 protein: CASSQSRGTSGADTDTQYF
V gene: TRBV9; D gene: -; J gene: TRBJ2-7; clone size: -; CDR3 DNA: TGTGCCAGCAGCGATCGACAGTCCTACGAGCAGTACTTC; CDR3 protein: CASSDRQSYEQYF
V gene: TRBV5-1; D gene: -; J gene: TRBJ2-7; clone size: -; CDR3 DNA: TGCGCCAGCAGCTCCTCCAGGGAGCAGTACTTC; CDR3 protein: CASSSSREQYF
V gene: TRBV20-1; D gene: -; J gene: TRBJ2-1; clone size: -; CDR3 DNA: TGCAGTGCTACTTCGGCCTCGGTCAATGAGCAGTTCTTC; CDR3 protein: CSATSASVNEQFF
V gene: TRBV10-3; D gene: -; J gene: TRBJ2-1; clone size: -; CDR3 DNA: TGTGCCATCAGTGAGTATGTAAGTAGCGAAGATGAGCAGTTCTTC; CDR3 protein: CAISEYVSSEDEQFF
V gene: TRBV12-3/TRBV12-4; D gene: -; J gene: TRBJ1-2; clone size: once; CDR3 DNA: TGTGCCAGCAGTTTACGGGGGACCCGATTAAACACCTTC; CDR3 protein: CASSLRGTRLNTF
V gene: TRBV19; D gene: -; J gene: TRBJ1-1; clone size: -; CDR3 DNA: TGTGCCAGTAGCCGCGCAACACCTATGAACACTGAAGCTTTCTTT; CDR3 protein: CASSRATPMNTEAFF
V gene: TRBV3-1; D gene: -; J gene: TRBJ1-1; clone size: -; CDR3 DNA: TGTGCCAGCCAGGACCCCAACACTGAAGCTTTCTTT; CDR3 protein: CASQDPNTEAFF
V gene: TRBV7-3; D gene: TRBD2; J gene: TRBJ2-1; clone size: -; CDR3 DNA: TGTGCCAGCAGCGCCCGACTAGCGGGGTTTGAAGAGCAGTTCTTC; CDR3 protein: CASSARLAGFEEQFF